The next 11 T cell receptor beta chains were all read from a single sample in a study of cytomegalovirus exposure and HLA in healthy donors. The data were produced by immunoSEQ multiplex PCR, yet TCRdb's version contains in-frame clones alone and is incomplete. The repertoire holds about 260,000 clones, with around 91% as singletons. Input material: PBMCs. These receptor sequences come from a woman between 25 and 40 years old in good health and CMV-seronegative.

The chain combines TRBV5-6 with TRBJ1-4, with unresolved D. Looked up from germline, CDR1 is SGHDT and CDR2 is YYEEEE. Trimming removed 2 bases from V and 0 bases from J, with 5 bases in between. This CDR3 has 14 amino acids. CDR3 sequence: CASSFVATNEKLFF. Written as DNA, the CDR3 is TGTGCCAGCAGCTTTGTTGCAACTAATGAAAAACTGTTTTTT.

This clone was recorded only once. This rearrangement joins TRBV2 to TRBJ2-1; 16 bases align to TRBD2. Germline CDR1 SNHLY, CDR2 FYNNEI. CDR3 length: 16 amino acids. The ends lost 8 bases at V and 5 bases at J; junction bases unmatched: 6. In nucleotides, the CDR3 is TGTGCCAGCCTGGGACTAGCGGGAGGGATAAACAATGAGCAGTTCTTC. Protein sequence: CASLGLAGGINNEQFF.

The CDR3 is CASSWDRGPPGYNEQFF. DNA of the CDR3: TGTGCCAGCAGCTGGGACAGGGGGCCGCCAGGATACAATGAGCAGTTCTTC. The V call is TRBV11-2, the J call TRBJ2-1; 12 bases are shared with TRBD1. Germline assignment: CDR1 SGHAT and CDR2 FQNNGV. The CDR3 totals 17 residues. The V gene end was trimmed by 4 bases and the J gene end by 4 bases; junction bases not matched to a gene: 8.

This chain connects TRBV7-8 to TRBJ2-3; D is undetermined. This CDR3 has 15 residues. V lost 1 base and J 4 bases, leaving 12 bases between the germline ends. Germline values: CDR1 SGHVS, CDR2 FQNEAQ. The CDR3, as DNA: TGTGCCAGCAGCTTAGTGACGGCTCAGGCAGATACGCAGTATTTT. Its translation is CASSLVTAQADTQYF.

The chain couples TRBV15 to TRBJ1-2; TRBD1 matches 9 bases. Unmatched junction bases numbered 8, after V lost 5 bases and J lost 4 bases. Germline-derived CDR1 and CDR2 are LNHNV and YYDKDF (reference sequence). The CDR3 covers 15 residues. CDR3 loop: CATSGGQGIFYGYTF. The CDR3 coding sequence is TGTGCCACCAGCGGGGGACAGGGCATATTCTATGGCTACACCTTC.

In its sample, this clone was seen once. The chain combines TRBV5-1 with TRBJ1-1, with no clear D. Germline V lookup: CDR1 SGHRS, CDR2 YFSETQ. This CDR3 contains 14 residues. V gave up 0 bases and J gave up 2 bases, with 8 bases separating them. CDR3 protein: CASSLGPGNTEAFF. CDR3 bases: TGCGCCAGCAGCTTGGGGCCAGGAAACACTGAAGCTTTCTTT. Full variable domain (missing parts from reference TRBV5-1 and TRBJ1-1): KAGVTQTPRYLIKTRGQQVTLSCSPISGHRSVSWYQQTPGQGLQFLFEYFSETQRNKGNFPGRFSGRQFSNSRSEMNVSTLELGDSALYLCASSLGPGNTEAFFGQGTRLTVV.

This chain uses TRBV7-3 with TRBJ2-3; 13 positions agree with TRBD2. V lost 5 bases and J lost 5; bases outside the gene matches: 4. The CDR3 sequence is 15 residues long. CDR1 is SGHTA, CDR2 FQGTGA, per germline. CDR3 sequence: CASSTLAGGIDTQYF. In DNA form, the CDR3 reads TGTGCCAGCAGCACACTAGCGGGAGGGATAGATACGCAGTATTTT.

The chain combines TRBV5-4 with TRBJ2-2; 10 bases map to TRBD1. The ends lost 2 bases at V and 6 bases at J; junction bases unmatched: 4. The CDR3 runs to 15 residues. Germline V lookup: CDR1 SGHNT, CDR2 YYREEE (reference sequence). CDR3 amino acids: CASSFDRGLAGELFF. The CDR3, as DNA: TGTGCCAGCAGCTTTGACAGGGGGCTGGCCGGGGAGCTGTTTTTT.

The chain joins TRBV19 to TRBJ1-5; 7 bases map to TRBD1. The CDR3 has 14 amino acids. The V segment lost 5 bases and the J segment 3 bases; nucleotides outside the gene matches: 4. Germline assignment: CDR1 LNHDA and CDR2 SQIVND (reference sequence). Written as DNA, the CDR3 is TGTGCCAGTAGTGACAGGGTATTCAATCAGCCCCAGCATTTT. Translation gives CASSDRVFNQPQHF.

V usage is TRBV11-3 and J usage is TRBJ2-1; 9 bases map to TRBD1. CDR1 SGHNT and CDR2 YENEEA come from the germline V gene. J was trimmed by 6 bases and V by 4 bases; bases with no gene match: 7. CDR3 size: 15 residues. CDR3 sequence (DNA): TGTGCCAGCAGCTCCCGGGACAGGGAGCTCAATGAGCAGTTCTTC. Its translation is CASSSRDRELNEQFF.

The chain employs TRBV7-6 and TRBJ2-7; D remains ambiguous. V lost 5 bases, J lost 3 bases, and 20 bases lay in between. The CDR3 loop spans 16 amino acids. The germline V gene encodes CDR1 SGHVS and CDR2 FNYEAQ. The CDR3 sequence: CASSPNYIGNFYEQYF. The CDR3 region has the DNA TGTGCCAGCAGCCCCAACTATATAGGAAATTTCTACGAGCAGTACTTC.